What follows is one T cell receptor beta chain and its context. The data stem from a study of blood T cell repertoires in COVID-19. Sequenced by immunoSEQ multiplex PCR; TCRdb stores in-frame clones only, minus some. The sample has some 80,000 clones, roughly 90% seen once. The receptor was derived from a human donor in a cohort sampled during active COVID-19. Material for sequencing was peripheral blood.

The CDR3 DNA follows: TGTGCCAGCAGCCTGGGGCGCCAAGAGACCCAGTACTTC. Its protein is CASSLGRQETQYF. V and J are TRBV2 and TRBJ2-5, with D perhaps matching TRBD1 (5 bases). The germline gives CDR1 SNHLY, CDR2 FYNNEI. V shed 6 bases and J shed 1 base, with 9 bases lying between them. CDR3 length equals 13 residues. Using reference TRBV2 and TRBJ2-5 for the parts outside the CDR3, the full variable domain is EPEVTQTPSHQVTQMGQEVILRCVPISNHLYFYWYRQILGQKVEFLVSFYNNEISEKSEIFDDQFSVERPDGSNFTLKIRSTKLEDSAMYFCASSLGRQETQYFGPGTRLLVL.